This T cell receptor beta chain stems from a study of cytomegalovirus exposure and HLA in healthy donors. Whole-study findings and limits: Upon later analysis, HLA-associated TCR beta chains proved more clonally expanded than other, equally common chains. The later analysis indicated that the majority of CMV-associated TCR beta chains appeared HLA-restricted. V- and J-gene trimming of TCR beta was linked (in a later analysis) to a missense DCLRE1C variant. Fewer N-insertions than the roughly 630-donor mean were reportedly shown by an Asian-associated ancestry cluster in a later analysis.

Primers included in the PCR were 60 Vbeta and 13 Jbeta primers. Measured with immunoSEQ multiplex PCR; TCRdb has only the in-frame clones, and not every one. The sample carries some 180,000 clones, around 78% recorded once. Germline-derived CDR1 and CDR2 are MDHEN and SYDVKM. The CDR3 consists of 15 residues. Trimming took 6 bases from V and 2 from J, leaving 14 bases between them. Remarks on this clone: Its antigen is currently unknown.

The rearrangement uses TRBV28 and TRBJ1-5, with a weak D call TRBD1 (5 bases). The clonotype originates from a man aged 25 to 40 in good health and CMV-seronegative. Material: PBMCs. The CDR3 loop is CASRPWGVGNQPQHF. The CDR3 DNA follows: TGTGCCAGCAGACCATGGGGGGTCGGCAATCAGCCCCAGCATTTT.